The clone carrying this T cell receptor (beta chain) was counted only a few times. This sample was taken from a study of early T cells in non-severe SARS-CoV-2 infection. For the study at large: Alpha and beta chains were unpaired, from unsorted whole-blood bulk RNA.

CDR3 size: 13 residues. V was clipped by 3 bases and J by 4 bases, with 10 bases between them. The germline V gene encodes CDR1 SEHNR and CDR2 FQNEAQ (reference sequence). Unique molecular identifiers were added to individual cDNA molecules. One entry per CDR3 protein, called by TCRdb with MiXCR from the 5' RACE reads. This sample has approximately 100,000 distinct CDR3 sequences, with around 16% found just once. The source of this sequence is an adult who was a healthcare worker with PCR-confirmed SARS-CoV-2 infection or an uninfected control (not recorded which). The V and J genes are TRBV7-9 and TRBJ2-7; D is unresolved. Sequencing input: whole blood. The CDR3 spells CASSFIAGYEQYF. The CDR3 DNA reads as TGTGCCAGCAGCTTCATTGCTGGGTACGAGCAGTACTTC.